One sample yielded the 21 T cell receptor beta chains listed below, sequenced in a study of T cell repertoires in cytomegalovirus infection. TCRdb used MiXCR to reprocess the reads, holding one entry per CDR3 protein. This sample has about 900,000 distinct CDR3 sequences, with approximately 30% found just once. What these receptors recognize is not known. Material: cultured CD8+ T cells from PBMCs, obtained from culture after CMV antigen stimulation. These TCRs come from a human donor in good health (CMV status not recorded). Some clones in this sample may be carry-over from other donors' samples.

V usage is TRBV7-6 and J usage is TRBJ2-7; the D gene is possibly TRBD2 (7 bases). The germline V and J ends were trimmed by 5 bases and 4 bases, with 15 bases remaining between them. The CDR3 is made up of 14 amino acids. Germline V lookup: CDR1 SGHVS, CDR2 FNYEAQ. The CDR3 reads CASSNREGNYEQYF. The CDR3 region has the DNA TGTGCCAGCAGCAACAGGGAGGGGAATTACGAGCAGTACTTC. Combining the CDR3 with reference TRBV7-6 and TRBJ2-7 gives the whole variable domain GAGVSQSPRYKVTKRGQDVALRCDPISGHVSLYWYRQALGQGPEFLTYFNYEAQQDKSGLPNDRFSAERPEGSISTLTIQRTEQRDSAMYRCASSNREGNYEQYFGPGTRLTVT.

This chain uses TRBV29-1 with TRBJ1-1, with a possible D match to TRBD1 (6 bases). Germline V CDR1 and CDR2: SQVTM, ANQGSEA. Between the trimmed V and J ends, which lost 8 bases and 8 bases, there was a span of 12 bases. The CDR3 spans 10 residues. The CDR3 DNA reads TGCAGCCTTGGGGGGGCCGAAGCTTTCTTT. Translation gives CSLGGAEAFF.

In DNA, the CDR3 is TGTGCCAGCAGCCCACTAGCGGGGGAGATGAACGAGCAGTACGTC. Translating gives CASSPLAGEMNEQYV. J is TRBJ2-7 and V is TRBV6-2 or TRBV6-3, with 11 bases that match TRBD2. The CDR3 length is 15 residues. Germline CDR1 is MNHEY and CDR2 is SVGEGT. V gave up 6 bases and J gave up 5 bases; unmatched junction bases: 9.

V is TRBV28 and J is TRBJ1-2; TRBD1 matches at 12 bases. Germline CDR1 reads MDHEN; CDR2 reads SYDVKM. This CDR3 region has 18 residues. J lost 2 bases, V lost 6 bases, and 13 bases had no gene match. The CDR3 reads CASSHGPGQGAKNYGYTF. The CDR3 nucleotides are TGTGCCAGCAGCCACGGCCCGGGACAGGGGGCAAAGAACTATGGCTACACCTTC.

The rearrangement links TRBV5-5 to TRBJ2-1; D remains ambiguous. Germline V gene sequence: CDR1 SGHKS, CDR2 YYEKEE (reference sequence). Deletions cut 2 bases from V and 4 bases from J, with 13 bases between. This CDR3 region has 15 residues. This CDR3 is CASSFDGQEYNEQFF. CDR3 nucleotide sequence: TGTGCCAGCAGCTTTGATGGTCAAGAATACAATGAGCAGTTCTTC.

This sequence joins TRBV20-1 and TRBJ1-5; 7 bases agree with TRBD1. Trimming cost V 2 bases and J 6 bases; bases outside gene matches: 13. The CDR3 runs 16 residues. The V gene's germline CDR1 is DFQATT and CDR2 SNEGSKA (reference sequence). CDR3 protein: CSARTGAHVPGQPQHF. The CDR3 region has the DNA TGCAGTGCTAGAACAGGGGCCCATGTTCCCGGTCAGCCCCAGCATTTT.

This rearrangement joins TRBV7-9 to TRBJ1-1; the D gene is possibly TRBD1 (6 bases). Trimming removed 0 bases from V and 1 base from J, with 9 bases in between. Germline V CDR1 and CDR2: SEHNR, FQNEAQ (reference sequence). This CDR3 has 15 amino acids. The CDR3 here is CASSLAQGKNTEAFF. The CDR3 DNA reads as TGTGCCAGCAGCTTAGCACAGGGTAAGAACACTGAAGCTTTCTTT.

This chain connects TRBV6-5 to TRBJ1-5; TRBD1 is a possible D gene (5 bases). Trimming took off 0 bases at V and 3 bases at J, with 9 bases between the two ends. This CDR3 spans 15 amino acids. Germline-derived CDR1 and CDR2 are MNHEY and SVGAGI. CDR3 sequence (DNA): TGTGCCAGCAGTTACTCTGGGGGTGACAATCAGCCCCAGCATTTT. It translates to CASSYSGGDNQPQHF.

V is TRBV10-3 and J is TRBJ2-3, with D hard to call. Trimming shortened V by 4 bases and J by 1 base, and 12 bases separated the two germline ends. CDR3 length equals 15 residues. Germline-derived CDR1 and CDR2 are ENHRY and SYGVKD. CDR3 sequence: CAISGTVPGTDTQYF. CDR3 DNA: TGTGCCATCAGTGGAACTGTCCCGGGCACAGATACGCAGTATTTT.

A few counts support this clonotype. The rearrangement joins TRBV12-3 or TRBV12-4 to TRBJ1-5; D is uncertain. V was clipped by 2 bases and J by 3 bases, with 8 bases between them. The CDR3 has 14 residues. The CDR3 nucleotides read TGTGCCAGCAGTTTATTAGGACCCAATCAGCCCCAGCATTTT. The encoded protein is CASSLLGPNQPQHF.

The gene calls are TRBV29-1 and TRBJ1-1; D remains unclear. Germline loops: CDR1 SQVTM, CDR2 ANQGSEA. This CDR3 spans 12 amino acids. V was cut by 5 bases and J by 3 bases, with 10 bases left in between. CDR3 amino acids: CSVRREYTEAFF. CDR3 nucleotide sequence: TGCAGCGTTCGGAGGGAATACACTGAAGCTTTCTTT.

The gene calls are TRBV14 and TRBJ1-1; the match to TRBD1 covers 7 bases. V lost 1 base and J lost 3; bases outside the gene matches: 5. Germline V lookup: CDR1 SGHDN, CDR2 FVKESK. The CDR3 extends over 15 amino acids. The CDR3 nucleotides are TGTGCCAGCAGCCAAGCATTCACAGGGGACACTGAAGCTTTCTTT. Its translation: CASSQAFTGDTEAFF.

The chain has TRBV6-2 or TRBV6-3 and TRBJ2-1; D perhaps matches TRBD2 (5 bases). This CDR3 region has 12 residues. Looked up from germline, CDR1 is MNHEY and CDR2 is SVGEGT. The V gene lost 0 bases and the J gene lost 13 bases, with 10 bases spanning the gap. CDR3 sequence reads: CASSYSGMFQFF. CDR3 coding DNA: TGTGCCAGCAGTTACTCCGGGATGTTCCAGTTCTTC.

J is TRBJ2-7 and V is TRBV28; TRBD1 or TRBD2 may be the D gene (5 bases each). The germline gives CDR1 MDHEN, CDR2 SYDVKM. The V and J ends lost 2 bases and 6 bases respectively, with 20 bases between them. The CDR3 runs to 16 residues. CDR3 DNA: TGTGCCAGCAGTTTAGGTTTTGGGCAGGGAGAAGCCGAGCAGTACTTC. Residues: CASSLGFGQGEAEQYF.

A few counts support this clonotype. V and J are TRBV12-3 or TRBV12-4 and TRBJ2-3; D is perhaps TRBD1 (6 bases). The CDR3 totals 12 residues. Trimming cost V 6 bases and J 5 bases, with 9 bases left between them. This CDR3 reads CASSYRVDTQYF. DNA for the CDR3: TGTGCCAGCAGCTACAGGGTAGATACGCAGTATTTT.

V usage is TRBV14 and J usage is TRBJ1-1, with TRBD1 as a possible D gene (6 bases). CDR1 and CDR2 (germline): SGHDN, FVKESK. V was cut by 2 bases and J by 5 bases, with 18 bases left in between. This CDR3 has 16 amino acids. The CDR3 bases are TGTGCCAGCAGCCAATTGGGGGGGCGCGGGAGTACTGAAGCTTTCTTT. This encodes CASSQLGGRGSTEAFF.

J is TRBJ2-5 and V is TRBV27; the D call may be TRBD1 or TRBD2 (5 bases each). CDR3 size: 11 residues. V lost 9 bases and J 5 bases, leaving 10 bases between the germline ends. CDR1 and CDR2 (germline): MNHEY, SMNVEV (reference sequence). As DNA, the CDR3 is TGTGCCAGTGGGACGGGGGAGACCCAGTACTTC. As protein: CASGTGETQYF.

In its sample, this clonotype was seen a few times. CDR3 DNA sequence: TGTGCCAGCAGCTTCAGTGGGGGAGAAAAAAACATTCAGTACTTC. As protein: CASSFSGGEKNIQYF. The chain is built from TRBV7-9 and TRBJ2-4; D tentatively fits TRBD1 or TRBD2 (5 bases each). Deletions cut 3 bases from V and 4 bases from J, with 13 bases between. There are 15 residues in the CDR3. Germline-derived CDR1 and CDR2 are SEHNR and FQNEAQ (reference sequence). Looking up the rest from reference TRBV7-9 and TRBJ2-4 gives the full variable domain: DTGVSQNPRHKITKRGQNVTFRCDPISEHNRLYWYRQTLGQGPEFLTYFQNEAQLEKSRLLSDRFSAERPKGSFSTLEIQRTEQGDSAMYLCASSFSGGEKNIQYFGAGTRLSVL.

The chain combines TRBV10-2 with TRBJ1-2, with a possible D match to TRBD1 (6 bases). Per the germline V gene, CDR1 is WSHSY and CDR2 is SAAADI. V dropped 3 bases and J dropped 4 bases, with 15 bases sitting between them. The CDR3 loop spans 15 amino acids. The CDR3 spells CASSELAGTPYGYTF. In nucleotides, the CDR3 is TGCGCCAGCAGTGAACTAGCCGGGACACCCTATGGCTACACCTTC.

CDR3 DNA sequence: TGTGCCAGCAGGACAGGGGCCAAAAACATTCAGTACTTC. Amino acids: CASRTGAKNIQYF. This sequence joins TRBV28 and TRBJ2-4; 7 positions match TRBD1. There are 13 residues in the CDR3. The V gene's germline CDR1 is MDHEN and CDR2 SYDVKM. J gave up 1 base and V 6 bases, and 0 bases lay outside the gene matches.

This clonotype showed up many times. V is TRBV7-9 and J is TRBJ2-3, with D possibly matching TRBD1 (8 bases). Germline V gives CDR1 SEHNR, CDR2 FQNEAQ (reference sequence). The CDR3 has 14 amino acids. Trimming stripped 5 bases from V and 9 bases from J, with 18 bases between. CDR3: CASSGTTGGATQYF. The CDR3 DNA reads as TGTGCCAGCAGCGGGACTACAGGGGGGGCCACGCAGTATTTT.